This record concerns one TCR beta chain sequence. The target antigen is unknown. Assay: immunoSEQ multiplex PCR; the TCRdb copy retains only in-frame clones and omits some. The sample lists 650,000 to 800,000 clones, around 77% occurring once. These data are taken from a study of shared clonotypes between healthy human individuals. Study-level findings and limits: Of the naive CD4 clonotypes, 4% to 5% were shared across a few donors.

From germline, CDR1 is SQVTM and CDR2 ANQGSEA. This CDR3 contains 15 residues. The ends were cut back, 5 bases at V and 4 bases at J, with 20 bases in the middle. The sequence was obtained from a woman aged 30 to 39 in good health. The sample was memory CD4+ T cells sorted from blood. Subset here: CD45RA-negative fraction. The V gene is TRBV29-1, the J gene TRBJ2-5, with TRBD2 as a possible D gene (6 bases). The CDR3 DNA is TGCAGCGTTCTGAAGGAGGGAAGGGTTCCAGAGACCCAGTACTTC. Translated, it gives CSVLKEGRVPETQYF.